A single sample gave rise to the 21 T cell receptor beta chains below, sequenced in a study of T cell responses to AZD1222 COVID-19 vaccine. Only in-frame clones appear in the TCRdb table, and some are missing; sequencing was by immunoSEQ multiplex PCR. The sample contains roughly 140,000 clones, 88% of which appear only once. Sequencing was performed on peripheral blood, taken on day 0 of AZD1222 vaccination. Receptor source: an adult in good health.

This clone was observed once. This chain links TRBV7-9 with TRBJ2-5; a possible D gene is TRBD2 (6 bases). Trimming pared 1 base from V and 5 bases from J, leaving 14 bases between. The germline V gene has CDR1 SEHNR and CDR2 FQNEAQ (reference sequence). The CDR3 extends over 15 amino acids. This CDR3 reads CASSLDSGGRETQYF. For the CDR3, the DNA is TGTGCCAGCAGCTTAGATAGCGGAGGTCGTGAGACCCAGTACTTC.

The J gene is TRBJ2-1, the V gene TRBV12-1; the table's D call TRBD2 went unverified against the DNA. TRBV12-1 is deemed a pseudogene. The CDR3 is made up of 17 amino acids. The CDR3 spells CASSRRTSGTPYNEQFF. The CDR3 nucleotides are TGTGCCAGCAGCCGACGGACTAGCGGGACCCCCTACAATGAGCAGTTCTTC.

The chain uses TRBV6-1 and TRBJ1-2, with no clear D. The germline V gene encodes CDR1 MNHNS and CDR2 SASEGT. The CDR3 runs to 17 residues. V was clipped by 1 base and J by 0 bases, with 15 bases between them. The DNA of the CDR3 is TGTGCCAGCAGTGAAGGGGCAGCGTACCCTTCTAACTATGGCTACACCTTC. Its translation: CASSEGAAYPSNYGYTF.

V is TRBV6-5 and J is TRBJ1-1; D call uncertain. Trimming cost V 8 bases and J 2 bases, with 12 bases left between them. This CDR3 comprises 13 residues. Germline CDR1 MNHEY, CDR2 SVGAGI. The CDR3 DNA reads TGTGCCAGCCGGAGGGTCTCAAACACTGAAGCTTTCTTT. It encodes CASRRVSNTEAFF.

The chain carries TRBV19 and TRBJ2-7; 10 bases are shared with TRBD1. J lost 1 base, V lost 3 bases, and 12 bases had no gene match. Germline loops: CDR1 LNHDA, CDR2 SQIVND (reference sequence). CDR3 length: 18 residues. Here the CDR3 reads CASSMFLRQGAKSYEQYF. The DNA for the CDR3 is TGTGCCAGTAGTATGTTCCTCCGACAGGGGGCGAAGTCCTACGAGCAGTACTTC. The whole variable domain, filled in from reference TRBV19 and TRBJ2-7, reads DGGITQSPKYLFRKEGQNVTLSCEQNLNHDAMYWYRQDPGQGLRLIYYSQIVNDFQKGDIAEGYSVSREKKESFPLTVTSAQKNPTAFYLCASSMFLRQGAKSYEQYFGPGTRLTVT.

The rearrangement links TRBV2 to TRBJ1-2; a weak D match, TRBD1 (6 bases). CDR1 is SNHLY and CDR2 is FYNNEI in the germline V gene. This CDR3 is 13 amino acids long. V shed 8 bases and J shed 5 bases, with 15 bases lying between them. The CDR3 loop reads CASGGVTGYGYTF. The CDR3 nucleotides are TGTGCCAGCGGGGGGGTGACAGGTTATGGCTACACCTTC.

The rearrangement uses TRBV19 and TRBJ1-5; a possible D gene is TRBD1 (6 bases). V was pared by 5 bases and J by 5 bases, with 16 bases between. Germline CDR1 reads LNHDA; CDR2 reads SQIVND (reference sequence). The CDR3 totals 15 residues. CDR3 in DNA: TGTGCCAGTAGTCTCAGGGGTGAGGGTCATCAGCCCCAGCATTTT. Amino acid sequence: CASSLRGEGHQPQHF. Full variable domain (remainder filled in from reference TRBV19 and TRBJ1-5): DGGITQSPKYLFRKEGQNVTLSCEQNLNHDAMYWYRQDPGQGLRLIYYSQIVNDFQKGDIAEGYSVSREKKESFPLTVTSAQKNPTAFYLCASSLRGEGHQPQHFGDGTRLSIL.

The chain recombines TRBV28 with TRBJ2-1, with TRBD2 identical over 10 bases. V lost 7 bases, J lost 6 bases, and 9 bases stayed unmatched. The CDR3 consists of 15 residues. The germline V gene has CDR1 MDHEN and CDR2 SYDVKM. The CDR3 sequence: CASTLGLAWSNEQFF. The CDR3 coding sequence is TGTGCCAGCACCCTGGGACTAGCGTGGTCCAATGAGCAGTTCTTC.

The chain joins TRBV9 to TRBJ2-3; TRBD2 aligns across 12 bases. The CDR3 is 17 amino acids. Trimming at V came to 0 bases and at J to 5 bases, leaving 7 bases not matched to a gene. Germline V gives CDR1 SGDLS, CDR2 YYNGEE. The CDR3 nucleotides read TGTGCCAGCAGCGTAGATCTAGCGGGAGGGCAAAAAGATACGCAGTATTTT. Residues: CASSVDLAGGQKDTQYF.

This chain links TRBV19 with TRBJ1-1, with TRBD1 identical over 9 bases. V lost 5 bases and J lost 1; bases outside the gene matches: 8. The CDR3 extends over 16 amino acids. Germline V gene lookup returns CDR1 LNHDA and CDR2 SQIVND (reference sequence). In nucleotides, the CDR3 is TGTGCCAGTAGTGGATACAGGGGGCCTAAGAACACTGAAGCTTTCTTT. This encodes CASSGYRGPKNTEAFF.

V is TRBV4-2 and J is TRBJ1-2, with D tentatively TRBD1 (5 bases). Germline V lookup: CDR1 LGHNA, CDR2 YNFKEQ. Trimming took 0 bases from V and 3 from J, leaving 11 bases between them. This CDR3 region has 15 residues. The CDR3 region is CASSQEAGHYYGYTF. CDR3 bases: TGTGCCAGCAGCCAAGAGGCGGGGCATTACTATGGCTACACCTTC.

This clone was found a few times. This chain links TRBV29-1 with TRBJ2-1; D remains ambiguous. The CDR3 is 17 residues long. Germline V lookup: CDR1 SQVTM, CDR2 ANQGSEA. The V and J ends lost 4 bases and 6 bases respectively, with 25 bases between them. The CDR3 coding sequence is TGCAGCGTTGTCACACGCCCGGGCCCAGAACTGCCCAATGAGCAGTTCTTC. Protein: CSVVTRPGPELPNEQFF.

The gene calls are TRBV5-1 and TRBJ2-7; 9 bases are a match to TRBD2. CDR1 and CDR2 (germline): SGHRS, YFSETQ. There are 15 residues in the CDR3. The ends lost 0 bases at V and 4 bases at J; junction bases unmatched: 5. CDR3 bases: TGCGCCAGCAGCTTGGAGGTTAGCGGGAGTTACGAGCAGTACTTC. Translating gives CASSLEVSGSYEQYF.

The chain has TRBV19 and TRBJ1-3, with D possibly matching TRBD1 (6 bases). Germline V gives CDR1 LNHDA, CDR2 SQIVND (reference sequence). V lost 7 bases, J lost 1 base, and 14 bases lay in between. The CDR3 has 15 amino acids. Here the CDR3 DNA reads TGTGCCAGTATGCGGGACACCCGATCTGGAAACACCATATATTTT. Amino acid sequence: CASMRDTRSGNTIYF.

The CDR3 DNA is TGTGCCAGCAGCTTATTCGAGACCCAGTACTTC. It is translated as CASSLFETQYF. The gene calls are TRBV13 and TRBJ2-5, with D unclear. This CDR3 spans 11 amino acids. The ends were cut back, 2 bases at V and 5 bases at J, with 3 bases in the middle. CDR1 PRHDT and CDR2 FYEKMQ come from the germline V gene (reference sequence).

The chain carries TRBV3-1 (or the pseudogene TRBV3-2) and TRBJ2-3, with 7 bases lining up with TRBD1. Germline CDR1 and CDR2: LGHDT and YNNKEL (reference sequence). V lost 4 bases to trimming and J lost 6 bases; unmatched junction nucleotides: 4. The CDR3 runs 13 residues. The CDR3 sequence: CASSRDRQDTQYF. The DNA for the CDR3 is TGTGCCAGCAGCCGGGACAGACAGGATACGCAGTATTTT.

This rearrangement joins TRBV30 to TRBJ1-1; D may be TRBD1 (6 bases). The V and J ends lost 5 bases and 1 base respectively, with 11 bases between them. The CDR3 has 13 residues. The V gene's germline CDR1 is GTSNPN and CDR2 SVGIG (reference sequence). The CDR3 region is CAWSDRPNTEAFF. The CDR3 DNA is TGTGCCTGGTCCGACAGGCCGAACACTGAAGCTTTCTTT.

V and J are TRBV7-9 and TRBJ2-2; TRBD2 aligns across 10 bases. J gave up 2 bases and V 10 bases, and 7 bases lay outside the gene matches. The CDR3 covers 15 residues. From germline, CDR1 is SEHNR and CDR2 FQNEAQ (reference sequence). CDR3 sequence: CATLRTSGNTGELFF. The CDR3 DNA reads TGTGCCACCCTAAGGACTAGCGGAAACACCGGGGAGCTGTTTTTT.

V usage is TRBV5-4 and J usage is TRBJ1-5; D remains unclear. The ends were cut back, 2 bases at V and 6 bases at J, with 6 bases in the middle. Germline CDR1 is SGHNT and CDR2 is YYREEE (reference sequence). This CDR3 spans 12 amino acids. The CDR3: CASSFWGQPQHF. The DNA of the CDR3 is TGTGCCAGCAGCTTTTGGGGTCAGCCCCAGCATTTT.

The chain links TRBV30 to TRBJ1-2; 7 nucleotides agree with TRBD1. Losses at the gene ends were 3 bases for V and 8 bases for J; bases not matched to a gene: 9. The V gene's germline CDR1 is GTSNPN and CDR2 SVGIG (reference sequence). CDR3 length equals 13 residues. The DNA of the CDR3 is TGTGCCTGGAGGCTGAAGGGGGCGCCGGGCTACACCTTC. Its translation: CAWRLKGAPGYTF.

The CDR3 loop reads CASSETRRNFF. The CDR3 DNA reads as TGTGCCAGCAGTGAGACGCGGCGGAATTTCTTT. V gene TRBV28 combines with J gene TRBJ1-1; D is uncertain. The germline CDR1 and CDR2 sequences are MDHEN and SYDVKM. V was pared by 5 bases and J by 13 bases, with 14 bases between. CDR3 size: 11 residues.